Described below is a single TCR beta chain sequence and its context. Germline V gene sequence: CDR1 SEHNR, CDR2 FQNEAQ (reference sequence). V lost 6 bases and J lost 4, with 12 bases in between. There are 13 residues in the CDR3. Genomic DNA was extracted from every available blood leukocyte. The sample comes from a study of human thymus T cells. Clones were sequenced by immunoSEQ multiplex PCR, and TCRdb holds only the in-frame ones, with some missing. Of some 46,000 clones in the sample, 85% to 95% were seen once. V usage is TRBV7-9 and J usage is TRBJ1-1; D may be TRBD1 (6 bases). The receptor comes from a boy in the first two years of life with a congenital heart defect but otherwise immunologically healthy. Sequencing was performed on blood. Here the CDR3 DNA reads TGTGCCAGCAGTTGGACAGCCCCCACTGAAGCTTTCTTT. It codes for CASSWTAPTEAFF.